This T cell receptor beta chain was recovered during a study of a mutant IDH1 vaccine in newly diagnosed glioma. At the level of the study: Beforehand, treatment had been radiotherapy, temozolomide, or both; the majority received both. Overall study findings and caveats: Apparently, pseudoprogression bore no relation to changes among the top peripheral T cell clonotypes.

Repertoires were generated with immunoSEQ multiplex PCR, while TCRdb's copy carries only in-frame clones and drops some. The sample includes about 64,000 clones, roughly 80% of them seen just once. The CDR3 is 14 amino acids. Trimming at V came to 6 bases and at J to 9 bases, leaving 4 bases not matched to a gene. Germline V gene data show CDR1 as SNHLY and CDR2 as FYNNEI. As to this clone: As yet, its antigen is unknown.

Time point defined: week 11, during vaccination. Each dose of the vaccine consisted of 300 ug of mutant IDH1 20-mer peptide, with topical imiquimod. New WHO grade 3 or 4 IDH1-mutant, ATRX-lost astrocytomas were present in all donors. This specimen was PBMCs, taken from a glioma patient whose treatment included an IDH1 peptide vaccine. The sequence was collected from a woman aged 45-65 years with glioma. The chain recombines TRBV2 with TRBJ1-6, with 11 bases identical to TRBD1. DNA of the CDR3: TGTGCCAGCAGCCGGGACAGGGGGTTTTCACCCCTCCACTTT. It yields the protein CASSRDRGFSPLHF.